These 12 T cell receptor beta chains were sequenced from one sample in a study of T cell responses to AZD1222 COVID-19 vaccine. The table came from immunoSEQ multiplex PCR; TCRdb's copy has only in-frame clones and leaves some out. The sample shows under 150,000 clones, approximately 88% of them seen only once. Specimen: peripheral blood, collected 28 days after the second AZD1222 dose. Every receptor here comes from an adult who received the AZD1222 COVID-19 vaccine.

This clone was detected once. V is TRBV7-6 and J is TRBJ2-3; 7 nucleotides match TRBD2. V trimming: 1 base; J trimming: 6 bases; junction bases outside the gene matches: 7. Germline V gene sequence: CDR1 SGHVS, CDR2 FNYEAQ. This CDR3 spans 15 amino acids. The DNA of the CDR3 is TGTGCCAGCAGCTTAGAAGCTACCGGGGGGGATACGCAGTATTTT. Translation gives CASSLEATGGDTQYF.

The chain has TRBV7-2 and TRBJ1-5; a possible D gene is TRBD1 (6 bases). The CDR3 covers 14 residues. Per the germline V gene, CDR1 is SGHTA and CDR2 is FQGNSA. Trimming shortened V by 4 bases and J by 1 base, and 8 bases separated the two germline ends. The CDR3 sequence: CASSSTGSNQPQHF. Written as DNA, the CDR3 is TGTGCCAGCAGCTCAACAGGGAGCAATCAGCCCCAGCATTTT.

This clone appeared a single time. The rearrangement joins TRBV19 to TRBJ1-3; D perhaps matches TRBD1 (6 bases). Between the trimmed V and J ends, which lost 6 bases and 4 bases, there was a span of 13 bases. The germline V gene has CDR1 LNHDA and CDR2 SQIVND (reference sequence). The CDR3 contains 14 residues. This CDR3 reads CASSPRGPGNTIYF. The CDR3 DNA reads TGTGCCAGTAGCCCCAGGGGTCCCGGAAACACCATATATTTT.

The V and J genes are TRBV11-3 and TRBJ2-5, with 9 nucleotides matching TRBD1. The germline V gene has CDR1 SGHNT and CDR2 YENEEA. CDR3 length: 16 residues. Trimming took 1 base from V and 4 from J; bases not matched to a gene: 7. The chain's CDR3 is CASSLGDRVEPETQYF. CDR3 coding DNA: TGTGCCAGCAGCTTAGGGGACAGGGTGGAACCAGAGACCCAGTACTTC.

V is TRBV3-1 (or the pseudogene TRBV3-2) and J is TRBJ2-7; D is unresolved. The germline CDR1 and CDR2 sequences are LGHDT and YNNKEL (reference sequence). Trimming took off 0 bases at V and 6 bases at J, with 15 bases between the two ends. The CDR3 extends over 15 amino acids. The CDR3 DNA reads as TGTGCCAGCAGCCAAGAGGGCCAAACCGCCGGCGAGCAGTACTTC. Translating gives CASSQEGQTAGEQYF.

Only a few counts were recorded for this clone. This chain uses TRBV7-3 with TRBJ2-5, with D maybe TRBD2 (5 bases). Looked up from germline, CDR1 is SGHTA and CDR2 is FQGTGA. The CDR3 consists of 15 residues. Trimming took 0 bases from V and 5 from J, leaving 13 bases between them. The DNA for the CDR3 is TGTGCCAGCAGCTTAACTGGGCTACCGGGGGAGACCCAGTACTTC. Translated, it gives CASSLTGLPGETQYF. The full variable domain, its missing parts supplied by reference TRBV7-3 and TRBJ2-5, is GAGVSQTPSNKVTEKGKYVELRCDPISGHTALYWYRQSLGQGPEFLIYFQGTGAADDSGLPNDRFFAVRPEGSVSTLKIQRTERGDSAVYLCASSLTGLPGETQYFGPGTRLLVL.

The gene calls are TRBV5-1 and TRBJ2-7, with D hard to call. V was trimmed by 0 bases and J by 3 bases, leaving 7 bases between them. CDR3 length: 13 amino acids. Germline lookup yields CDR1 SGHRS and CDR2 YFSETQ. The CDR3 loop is CASSLEHFYEQYF. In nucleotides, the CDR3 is TGCGCCAGCAGCTTGGAACACTTCTACGAGCAGTACTTC.

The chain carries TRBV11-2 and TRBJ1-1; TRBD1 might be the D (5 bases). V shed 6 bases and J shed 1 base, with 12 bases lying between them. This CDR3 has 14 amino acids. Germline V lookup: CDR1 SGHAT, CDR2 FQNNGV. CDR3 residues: CASRLQGGNTEAFF. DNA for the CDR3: TGTGCCAGCAGACTGCAGGGTGGGAACACTGAAGCTTTCTTT.

CDR3: CASSFSGRDTEAFF. The CDR3, as DNA: TGTGCCAGCAGTTTCTCGGGAAGGGACACTGAAGCTTTCTTT. The gene calls are TRBV27 and TRBJ1-1; D unclear. Trimming stripped 3 bases from V and 3 bases from J, with 11 bases between. The CDR3 sequence is 14 residues long. Germline V CDR1 and CDR2: MNHEY, SMNVEV (reference sequence).

CDR3 region: CASLISRGAEQFF. The CDR3 DNA sequence: TGTGCCAGCCTAATCTCGCGGGGGGCTGAGCAGTTCTTC. The J gene is TRBJ2-1, the V gene TRBV2; 8 bases agree with TRBD2. The germline gives CDR1 SNHLY, CDR2 FYNNEI. The ends lost 8 bases at V and 9 bases at J; junction bases unmatched: 9. The CDR3 is 13 amino acids.

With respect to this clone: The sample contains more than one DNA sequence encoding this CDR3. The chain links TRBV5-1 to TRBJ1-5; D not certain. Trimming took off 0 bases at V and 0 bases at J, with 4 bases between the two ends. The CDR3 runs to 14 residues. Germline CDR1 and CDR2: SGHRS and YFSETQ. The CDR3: CASSLGGSNQPQHF. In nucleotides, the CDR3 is TGCGCCAGCAGCTTGGGGGGTAGCAATCAGCCCCAGCATTTT.

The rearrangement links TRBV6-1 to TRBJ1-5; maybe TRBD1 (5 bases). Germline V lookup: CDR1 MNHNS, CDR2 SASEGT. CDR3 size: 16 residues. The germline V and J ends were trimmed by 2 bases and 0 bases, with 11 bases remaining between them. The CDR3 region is CASSELLDTSNQPQHF. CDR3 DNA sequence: TGTGCCAGCAGTGAACTCTTGGACACTAGCAATCAGCCCCAGCATTTT.